These 6 T cell receptor beta chains share one sample of origin, sequenced in a study of cytomegalovirus exposure and HLA in healthy donors. This PCR relied on a set of 60 Vbeta primers and 13 Jbeta primers. The method was immunoSEQ multiplex PCR; TCRdb's version includes in-frame clones alone and lacks a portion of them. The sample gives under 200,000 clones, around 84% of which show up once; 7.5% to 9% is in the top ten. The sample consisted of PBMCs. The receptors here all came from a male donor in good health and CMV-seropositive.

The chain recombines TRBV27 with TRBJ2-1, with TRBD2 matching over 16 bases. J lost 0 bases, V lost 5 bases, and 7 bases had no gene match. Germline V gives CDR1 MNHEY, CDR2 SMNVEV (reference sequence). The CDR3 runs to 19 residues. CDR3 nucleotide sequence: TGTGCCAGCAGTCGTCCCGGGACTAGCGGGAGGGGCTCCTACAATGAGCAGTTCTTC. Protein sequence: CASSRPGTSGRGSYNEQFF.

This chain links TRBV6-5 with TRBJ2-7; D perhaps matches TRBD1 (5 bases). Trimming cost V 7 bases and J 4 bases, with 14 bases left between them. CDR1 is MNHEY and CDR2 is SVGAGI in the germline V gene. This CDR3 has 13 residues. CDR3 sequence (DNA): TGTGCCAGCAAGGAGACAGCAAGATACGAGCAGTACTTC. It translates to CASKETARYEQYF.

This clone has ten or more counts. Other DNA sequences from this sample encode an identical CDR3 as well. The genes are TRBV7-9 and TRBJ1-3; D remains unclear. Deletions cut 1 base from V and 4 bases from J, with 14 bases between. The CDR3 runs 16 residues. CDR1 is SEHNR and CDR2 is FQNEAQ in the germline V gene (reference sequence). DNA of the CDR3: TGTGCCAGCAGCTTAGAGCGGGGAGCTGGAGGAAACACCATATATTTT. This sequence encodes CASSLERGAGGNTIYF.

This chain joins TRBV5-1 and TRBJ2-1, with D possibly matching TRBD1 (6 bases). V dropped 0 bases and J dropped 6 bases, with 13 bases sitting between them. The CDR3 totals 15 residues. Germline lookup yields CDR1 SGHRS and CDR2 YFSETQ. This CDR3 is CASSLGQGLRNEQFF. Written as DNA, the CDR3 is TGCGCCAGCAGCTTGGGGCAGGGGTTGCGCAATGAGCAGTTCTTC.

The chain employs TRBV11-2 and TRBJ1-2; tentatively, D is TRBD1 (6 bases). The CDR3 contains 14 residues. Germline V gene lookup returns CDR1 SGHAT and CDR2 FQNNGV. V was pared by 4 bases and J by 1 base, with 10 bases between. CDR3 in amino acids: CASSSRQVNYGYTF. The CDR3 DNA reads TGTGCCAGCAGCTCGAGACAGGTTAACTATGGCTACACCTTC.

The chain employs TRBV7-9 and TRBJ2-1, with 12 bases aligning to TRBD2. The CDR3 is 18 residues long. Trimming removed 2 bases from V and 7 bases from J; junction bases left unmatched: 12. Germline CDR1 and CDR2: SEHNR and FQNEAQ (reference sequence). Here the CDR3 DNA reads TGTGCCAGCAGCTTACCCATCCGGACTAGCGGGAATAAGAATGAGCAGTTCTTC. This sequence encodes CASSLPIRTSGNKNEQFF.